The 10 T cell receptor beta chains given below trace back to one sample, sequenced in a study of spatial heterogeneity in lung cancer. One entry per CDR3 protein results from TCRdb running MiXCR on the 5' RACE reads. The sample consists of more than 85,000 distinct CDR3 sequences, roughly 9.5% of them appearing once. Regarding time point: sample taken at primary tumor resection. Whole RNA came from tumor, nontumor lung or frozen PBMC and was sequenced without being sorted. The material sequenced was PBMCs, taken at surgery. The receptors derive from a male donor with early-stage non-small cell lung cancer.

This clonotype appeared many times. J is TRBJ1-1 and V is TRBV5-5; D uncertain. The V and J ends lost 5 bases and 2 bases respectively, with 13 bases between them. The CDR3 loop spans 14 amino acids. CDR1 and CDR2 (germline): SGHKS, YYEKEE (reference sequence). The CDR3 reads CASSTGPYNTEAFF. The CDR3 DNA sequence: TGTGCCAGCAGTACCGGGCCCTATAACACTGAAGCTTTCTTT.

This chain links TRBV9 with TRBJ2-7, with TRBD1 matching 12 bases. Germline lookup yields CDR1 SGDLS and CDR2 YYNGEE. V lost 0 bases and J lost 6; bases outside the gene matches: 4. CDR3 length: 15 residues. The CDR3 loop reads CASSVGGTGGSEQYF. In DNA form, the CDR3 reads TGTGCCAGCAGCGTAGGAGGGACAGGGGGCAGCGAGCAGTACTTC.

This clonotype showed up just a few times. This sequence joins TRBV7-2 and TRBJ1-5; D is unclear. This CDR3 region has 14 residues. Trimming pared 4 bases from V and 5 bases from J, leaving 12 bases between. Germline-derived CDR1 and CDR2 are SGHTA and FQGNSA. The CDR3 DNA sequence: TGTGCCAGCAGCTATACCCGCGGGGATCAGCCCCAGCATTTT. It specifies CASSYTRGDQPQHF.

The genes are TRBV5-1 and TRBJ2-3, with a tentative D call TRBD2 (6 bases). In germline, CDR1 is SGHRS, CDR2 YFSETQ. The CDR3 loop spans 16 amino acids. V was pared by 4 bases and J by 2 bases, with 17 bases between. This CDR3 is CASSPGTEKPTDTQYF. Here the CDR3 DNA reads TGCGCCAGCAGCCCCGGGACTGAGAAGCCCACAGATACGCAGTATTTT.

This clonotype appeared many times. The chain employs TRBV2 and TRBJ2-5; D remains unclear. Between the trimmed V and J ends, which lost 0 bases and 4 bases, there was a span of 0 bases. This CDR3 contains 11 residues. The germline gives CDR1 SNHLY, CDR2 FYNNEI. The CDR3 DNA reads TGTGCCAGCAGTGAAGCAGAGACCCAGTACTTC. This gives the protein CASSEAETQYF.

This chain links TRBV19 with TRBJ1-6, with D tentatively TRBD1 (6 bases). This CDR3 region has 13 residues. Trimming removed 5 bases from V and 7 bases from J, with 9 bases in between. CDR1 and CDR2 from the germline V gene are LNHDA and SQIVND (reference sequence). The CDR3 protein is CASSGQLNSPLHF. The CDR3 region has the DNA TGTGCCAGTAGTGGACAGCTCAATTCACCCCTCCACTTT.

The chain combines TRBV5-1 with TRBJ1-1; 9 bases align to TRBD1. CDR1 and CDR2 (germline): SGHRS, YFSETQ. The ends lost 1 base at V and 9 bases at J; junction bases unmatched: 7. This CDR3 has 14 amino acids. CDR3 protein: CASSLSRDRAQAFF. In DNA form, the CDR3 reads TGCGCCAGCAGCTTGTCCCGGGACAGGGCCCAAGCTTTCTTT.

There are a few counts of this clonotype. The rearrangement joins TRBV29-1 to TRBJ2-5; 8 bases align to TRBD1. CDR3 size: 12 residues. The junction had 3 bases not matched to a gene; V was cut back by 7 bases and J by 2 bases. The germline gives CDR1 SQVTM, CDR2 ANQGSEA. CDR3 protein: CSAWDRQETQYF. Here the CDR3 DNA reads TGCAGCGCTTGGGACAGGCAAGAGACCCAGTACTTC.

The CDR3 reads CASSFSRDYGYTF. The CDR3 DNA follows: TGTGCCAGCAGCTTTTCCCGAGACTATGGCTACACCTTC. This chain connects TRBV7-9 to TRBJ1-2; D gene uncertain. Germline V gives CDR1 SEHNR, CDR2 FQNEAQ (reference sequence). The CDR3 spans 13 residues. V lost 3 bases and J 3 bases, leaving 8 bases between the germline ends.

This clonotype was seen a handful of times. The chain recombines TRBV20-1 with TRBJ1-5, with no clear D. CDR1 and CDR2 (germline): DFQATT, SNEGSKA (reference sequence). The V end lost 6 bases, the J end lost 4 bases, and 10 bases lay between the germline ends. The CDR3 covers 12 residues. CDR3 coding DNA: TGCAGTGCCGTCATAGGGAATCAGCCCCAGCATTTT. It yields the protein CSAVIGNQPQHF.